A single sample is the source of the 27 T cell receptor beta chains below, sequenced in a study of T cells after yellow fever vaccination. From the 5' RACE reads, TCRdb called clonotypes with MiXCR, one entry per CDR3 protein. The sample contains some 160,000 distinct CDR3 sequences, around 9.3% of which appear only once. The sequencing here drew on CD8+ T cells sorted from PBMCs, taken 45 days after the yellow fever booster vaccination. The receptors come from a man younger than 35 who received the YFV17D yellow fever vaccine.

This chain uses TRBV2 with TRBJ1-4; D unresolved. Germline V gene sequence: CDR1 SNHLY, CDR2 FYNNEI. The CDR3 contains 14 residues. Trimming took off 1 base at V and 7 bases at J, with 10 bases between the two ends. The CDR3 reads CASSEEGRSEKLFF. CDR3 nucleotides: TGTGCCAGCAGTGAAGAGGGTAGGAGTGAAAAACTGTTTTTT.

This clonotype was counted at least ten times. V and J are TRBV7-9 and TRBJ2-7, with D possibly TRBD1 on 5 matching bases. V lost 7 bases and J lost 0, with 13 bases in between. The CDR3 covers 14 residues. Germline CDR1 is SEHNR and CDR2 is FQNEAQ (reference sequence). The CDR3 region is CASTGGASSYEQYV. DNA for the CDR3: TGTGCCAGCACCGGTGGGGCTTCCTCCTACGAGCAGTACGTC.

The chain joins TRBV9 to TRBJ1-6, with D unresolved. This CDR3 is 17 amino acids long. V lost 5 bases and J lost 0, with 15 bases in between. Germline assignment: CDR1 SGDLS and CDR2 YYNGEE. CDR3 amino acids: CASSRGFPLSYNSPLHF. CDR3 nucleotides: TGTGCCAGCAGTCGAGGTTTTCCTCTCTCCTATAATTCACCCCTCCACTTT.

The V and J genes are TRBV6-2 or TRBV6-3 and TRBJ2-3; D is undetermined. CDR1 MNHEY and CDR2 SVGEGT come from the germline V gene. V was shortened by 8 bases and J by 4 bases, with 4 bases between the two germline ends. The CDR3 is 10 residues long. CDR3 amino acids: CASQADTQYF. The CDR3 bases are TGTGCCAGCCAGGCAGATACGCAGTATTTT.

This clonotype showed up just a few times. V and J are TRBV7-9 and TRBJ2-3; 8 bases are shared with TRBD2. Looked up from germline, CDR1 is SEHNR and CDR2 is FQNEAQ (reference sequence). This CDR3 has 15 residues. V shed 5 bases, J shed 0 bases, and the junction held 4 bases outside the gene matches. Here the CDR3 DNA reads TGTGCCAGCAGCAACAGCGGGGGCAGCACAGATACGCAGTATTTT. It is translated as CASSNSGGSTDTQYF.

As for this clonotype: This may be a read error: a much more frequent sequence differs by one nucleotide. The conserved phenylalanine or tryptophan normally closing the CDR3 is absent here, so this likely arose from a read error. The chain's CDR3 is CASSQEWGYMNTEAFS. CDR3 DNA sequence: TGCGCCAGCAGCCAAGAGTGGGGTTACATGAACACTGAAGCTTTCTCT. J is TRBJ1-1 and V is TRBV4-1; D is unclear. The CDR3 extends over 16 amino acids. The ends were cut back, 0 bases at V and 0 bases at J, with 11 bases in the middle. The germline V gene has CDR1 MGHRA and CDR2 YSYEKL.

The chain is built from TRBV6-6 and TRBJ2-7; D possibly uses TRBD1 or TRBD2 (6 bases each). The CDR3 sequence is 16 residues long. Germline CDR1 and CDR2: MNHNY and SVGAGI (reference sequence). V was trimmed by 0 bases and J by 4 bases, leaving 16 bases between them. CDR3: CASSYSRGESFYEQYF. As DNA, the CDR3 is TGTGCCAGCAGTTACTCGAGGGGGGAAAGTTTTTACGAGCAGTACTTC.

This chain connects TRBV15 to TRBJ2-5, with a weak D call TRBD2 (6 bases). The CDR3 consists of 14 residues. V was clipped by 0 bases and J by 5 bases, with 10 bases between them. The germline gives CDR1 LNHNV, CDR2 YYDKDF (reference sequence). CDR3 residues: CATSRDFGRETQYF. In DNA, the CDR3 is TGTGCCACCAGCAGAGATTTTGGGAGGGAGACCCAGTACTTC.

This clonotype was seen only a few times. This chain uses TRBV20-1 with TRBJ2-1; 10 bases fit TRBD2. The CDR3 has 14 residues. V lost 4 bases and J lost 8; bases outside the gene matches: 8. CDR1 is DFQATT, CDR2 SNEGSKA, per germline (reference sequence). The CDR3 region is CSAILAGARDEQFF. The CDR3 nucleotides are TGCAGTGCTATCCTAGCGGGGGCCCGGGATGAGCAGTTCTTC.

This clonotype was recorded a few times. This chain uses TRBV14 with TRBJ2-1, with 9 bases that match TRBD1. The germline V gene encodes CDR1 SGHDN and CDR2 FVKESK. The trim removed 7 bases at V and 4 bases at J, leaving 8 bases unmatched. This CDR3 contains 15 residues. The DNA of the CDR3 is TGTGCCAGCACCCATCGGGACAGGGCGTACAATGAGCAGTTCTTC. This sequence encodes CASTHRDRAYNEQFF.

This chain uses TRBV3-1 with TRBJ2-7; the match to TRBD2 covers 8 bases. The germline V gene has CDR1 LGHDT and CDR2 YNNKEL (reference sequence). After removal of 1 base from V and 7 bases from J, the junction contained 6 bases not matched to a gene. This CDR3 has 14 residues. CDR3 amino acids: CASSQAGGGGEQYF. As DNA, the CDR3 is TGTGCCAGCAGCCAAGCAGGAGGCGGGGGGGAGCAGTACTTC.

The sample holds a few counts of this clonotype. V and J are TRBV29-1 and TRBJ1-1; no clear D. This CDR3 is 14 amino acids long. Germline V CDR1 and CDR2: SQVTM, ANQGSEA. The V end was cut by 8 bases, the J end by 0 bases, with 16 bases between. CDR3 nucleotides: TGCAGCATACAGCGCGACCTAATGAACACTGAAGCTTTCTTT. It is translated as CSIQRDLMNTEAFF.

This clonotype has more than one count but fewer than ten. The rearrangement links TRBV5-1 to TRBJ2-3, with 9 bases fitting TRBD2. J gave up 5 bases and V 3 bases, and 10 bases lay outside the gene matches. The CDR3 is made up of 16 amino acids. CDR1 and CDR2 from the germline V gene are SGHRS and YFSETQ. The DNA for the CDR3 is TGCGCCAGCAGCTCCACAAGCGGGGGGTCCAAAGATACGCAGTATTTT. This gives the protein CASSSTSGGSKDTQYF.

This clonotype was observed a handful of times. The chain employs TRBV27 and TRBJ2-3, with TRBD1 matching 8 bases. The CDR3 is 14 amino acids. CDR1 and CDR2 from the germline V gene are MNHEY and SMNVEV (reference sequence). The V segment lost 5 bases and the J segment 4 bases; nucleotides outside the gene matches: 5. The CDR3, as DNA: TGTGCCAGCAGTCCGAGACAGGGGTCAGATACGCAGTATTTT. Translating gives CASSPRQGSDTQYF.

The CDR3 DNA reads as TGTGCCAGCAGCAAGGACAGGGTCTACGAGCAGTACTTC. It is translated as CASSKDRVYEQYF. The chain joins TRBV21-1 to TRBJ2-7; TRBD1 reflects the table's D call only, with no check against the DNA. TRBV21-1 is a pseudogene segment. This CDR3 region has 13 residues.

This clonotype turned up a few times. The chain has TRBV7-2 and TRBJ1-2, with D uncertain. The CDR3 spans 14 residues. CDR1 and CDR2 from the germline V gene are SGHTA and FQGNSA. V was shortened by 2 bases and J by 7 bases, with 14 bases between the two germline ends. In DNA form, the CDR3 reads TGTGCCAGCAGCTTACCTCGGGGTGTCCTTGGCTACACCTTC. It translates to CASSLPRGVLGYTF.

CDR3 DNA sequence: TGTGCCAGCAGTTACTCGAATAGGGCTGCCCAGCCCCAGCATTTT. Translating gives CASSYSNRAAQPQHF. This chain joins TRBV6-5 and TRBJ1-5; no reliable D call. CDR3 length equals 15 residues. The germline V gene encodes CDR1 MNHEY and CDR2 SVGAGI. V was clipped by 0 bases and J by 7 bases, with 13 bases between them.

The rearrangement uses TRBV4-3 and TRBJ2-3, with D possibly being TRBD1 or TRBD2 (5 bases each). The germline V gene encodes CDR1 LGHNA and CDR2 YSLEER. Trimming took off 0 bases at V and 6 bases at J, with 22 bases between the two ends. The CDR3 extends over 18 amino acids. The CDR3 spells CASSQDWYGAETADTQYF. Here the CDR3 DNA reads TGCGCCAGCAGCCAAGATTGGTACGGGGCGGAGACCGCGGATACGCAGTATTTT.

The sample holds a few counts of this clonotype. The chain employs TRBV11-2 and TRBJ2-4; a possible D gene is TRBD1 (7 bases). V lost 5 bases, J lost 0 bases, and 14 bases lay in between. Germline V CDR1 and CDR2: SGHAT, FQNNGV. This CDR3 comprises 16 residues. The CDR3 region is CASSPQGGLAKNIQYF. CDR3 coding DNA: TGTGCCAGCAGCCCCCAGGGGGGATTAGCCAAAAACATTCAGTACTTC.

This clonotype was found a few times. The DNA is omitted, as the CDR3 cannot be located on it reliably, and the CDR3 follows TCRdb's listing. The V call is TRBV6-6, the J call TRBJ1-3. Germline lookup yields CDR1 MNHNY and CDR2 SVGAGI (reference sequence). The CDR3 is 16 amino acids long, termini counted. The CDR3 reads CASSTSDRSSGNTIYF.

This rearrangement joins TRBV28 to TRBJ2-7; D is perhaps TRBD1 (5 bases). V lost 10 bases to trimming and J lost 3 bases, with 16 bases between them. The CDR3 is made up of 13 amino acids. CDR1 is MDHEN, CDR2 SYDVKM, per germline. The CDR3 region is CATGRVRGYEQYV. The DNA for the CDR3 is TGTGCCACCGGCAGGGTTCGCGGCTACGAGCAGTACGTC.

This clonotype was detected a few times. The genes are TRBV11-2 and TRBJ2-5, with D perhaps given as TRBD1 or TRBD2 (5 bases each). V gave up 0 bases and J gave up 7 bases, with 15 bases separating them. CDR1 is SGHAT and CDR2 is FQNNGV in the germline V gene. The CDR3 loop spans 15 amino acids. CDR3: CASSLDYGRAGTQYF. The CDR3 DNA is TGTGCCAGCAGCTTAGATTACGGCAGGGCGGGGACCCAGTACTTC.

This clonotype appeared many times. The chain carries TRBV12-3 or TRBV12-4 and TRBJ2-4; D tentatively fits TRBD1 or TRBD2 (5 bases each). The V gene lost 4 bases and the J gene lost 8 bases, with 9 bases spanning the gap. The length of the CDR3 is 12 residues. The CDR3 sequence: CASSWGIDIQYF. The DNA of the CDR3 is TGTGCCAGCAGTTGGGGGATAGACATTCAGTACTTC.

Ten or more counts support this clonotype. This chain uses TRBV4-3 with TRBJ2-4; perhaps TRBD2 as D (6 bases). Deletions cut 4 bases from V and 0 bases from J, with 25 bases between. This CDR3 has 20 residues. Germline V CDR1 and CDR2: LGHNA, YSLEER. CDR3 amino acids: CASSPPGGRYRPIAKNIQYF. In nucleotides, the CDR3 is TGCGCCAGCAGCCCCCCCGGGGGTCGATACCGTCCTATAGCCAAAAACATTCAGTACTTC.

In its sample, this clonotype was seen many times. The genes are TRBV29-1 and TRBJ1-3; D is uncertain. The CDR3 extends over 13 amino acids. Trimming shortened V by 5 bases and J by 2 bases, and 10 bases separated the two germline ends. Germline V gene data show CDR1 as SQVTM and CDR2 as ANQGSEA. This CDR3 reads CSVWGSAGNTIYF. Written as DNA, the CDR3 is TGCAGCGTTTGGGGTTCGGCTGGAAACACCATATATTTT.

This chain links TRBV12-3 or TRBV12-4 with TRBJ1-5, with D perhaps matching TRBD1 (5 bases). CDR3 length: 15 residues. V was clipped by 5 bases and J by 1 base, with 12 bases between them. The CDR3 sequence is CASSIGTVSNQPQHF. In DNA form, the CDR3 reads TGTGCCAGCAGTATTGGGACGGTGAGCAATCAGCCCCAGCATTTT.

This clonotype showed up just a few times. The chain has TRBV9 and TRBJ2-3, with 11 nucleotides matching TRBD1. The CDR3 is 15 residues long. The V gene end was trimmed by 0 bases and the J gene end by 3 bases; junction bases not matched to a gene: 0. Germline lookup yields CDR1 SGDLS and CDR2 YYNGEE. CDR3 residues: CASSVGDRGTDTQYF. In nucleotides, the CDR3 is TGTGCCAGCAGCGTAGGGGACAGGGGGACAGATACGCAGTATTTT.